This TCR beta chain was profiled in a study of blood T cell repertoires in COVID-19. On the study more broadly: In each case, the material was cDNA or gDNA derived from T cells, B-cell-depleted T cells, or PBMCs.

V dropped 10 bases and J dropped 9; count of bases not matched to a gene: 11. The CDR3 has 13 residues. Germline V gives CDR1 MNHNY, CDR2 SVGAGI (reference sequence). Original processing notes: Estimates of nucleated cell counts were drawn from the amplification of reference gene primers. Assay used: immunoSEQ multiplex PCR; TCRdb lists only in-frame clones, some missing. V and J calls and clone size come straight from that table; D and trimming were deduced from the DNA. Here the sample spans just under 100,000 clones, more than 70% being singletons. Sequenced input: peripheral blood. The rearrangement links TRBV6-6 to TRBJ2-3; 9 bases align to TRBD2. The TCR originated in a woman aged 55-69 years in a cohort sampled during active or convalescent COVID-19. CDR3 bases: TGTGCCACCAAAACCGGTGCGGGGGGGACGCAGTATTTT. Its protein product is CATKTGAGGTQYF.